In this sample, the clone carrying this T cell receptor beta chain turned up a few times. Its specificity is unknown. Other DNA sequences in this sample translate to the same CDR3. Both CD4+ and CD8+ T cells were separated by sorting PBMCs. In germline, CDR1 is MGHRA, CDR2 YSYEKL. This CDR3 contains 13 residues. V lost 3 bases to trimming and J lost 5 bases, with 10 bases between them. Extracted RNA was reverse transcribed into cDNA, the sequencing template. Using immunoSEQ multiplex PCR, the repertoire was profiled, and TCRdb retains in-frame clones only, with some absent. The table shows 120,000 to 150,000 clones, with less than 75% occurring only once. This sample is part of a study of CD8+ T cells in alopecia areata. Study-wide results and caveats: Scalp lesions, especially in alopecia totalis/universalis, had higher clonality than normal scalp.

The sample taken for sequencing was CD8+ T cells sorted from blood. The sequence derives from a human donor in good health. The chain recombines TRBV4-1 with TRBJ1-2, with a possible D match to TRBD1 (6 bases). In nucleotides, the CDR3 is TGCGCCAGCAGCCAGGTAACAGGGTATGGCTACACCTTC. It codes for CASSQVTGYGYTF.